The present TCR beta chain was sequenced within a study of blood T cell repertoires in COVID-19 (dated by TCRdb to the early 2020s). Some background on the complete study: Samples covering the acute and convalescent phases of COVID-19 were provided by collaborators in the United States, Italy and Spain. The prospective study material was composed of cDNA or gDNA derived from T cells, B-cell-depleted T cells, or PBMCs. Deeply sampled blood TCRbeta repertoires from subjects exposed to, actively infected with, or recovered from COVID-19 were included in the dataset. The repertoires were released in a freely available public database intended as a resource for research on the immune response to SARS-CoV-2. Samples came from the ongoing ImmuneRACE study (first 160 participants) plus 1,254 subjects from 6 global collaborators. The sample metadata nearly always contained a de-identified subject ID, COVID-19 status, age in years and sex. HLA class I and class II types, where available, came from metadata supplied by the sample provider rather than from assay-based typing.

In the prospective study, participants were roughly 18 to 89 years old, resided in fewer than 25 geographic areas of the United States, and were enrolled through a virtual design. Cohort assignment in the prospective study relied on participant-reported clinical history from a screening survey and a study questionnaire. ImmuneRACE Cohort 3 recovered participants were defined by two consecutive negative NP/OP PCR tests, healthcare professional clearance, or symptom resolution. Each participant in the prospective study had whole blood, serum and a nasopharyngeal or oropharyngeal swab collected by mobile phlebotomists. Over a roughly 2-month period, participants in the prospective study had the option of providing additional blood draws and questionnaires. Blood samples from the prospective study were shipped frozen or at room temperature prior to DNA extraction. CDR1 and CDR2 are drawn from the germline V gene (reference sequence): LNHNV, YYDKDF. Taken from cysteine to phenylalanine, the CDR3 has 15 residues. The only DNA kept is the CDR3, 45 bases in frame from the first base. The germline ends are 15 bases apart after V is trimmed by 0 bases and J by 7 bases.

The immunoSEQ Assay, a bias-controlled multiplex PCR, was used to amplify TCRbeta CDR3 regions from genomic DNA. As for the original processing: The number of nucleated cells in each sample was estimated by amplification of reference gene primers within the assay. Sequence reads were collapsed and filtered to measure the absolute abundance of every unique TCRbeta CDR3 rearrangement. For each sample, productive Simpson clonality was calculated as the square root of Simpson's diversity index across productive rearrangements. TCRdb mirrors the immuneACCESS table, restricted to in-frame sequences. Some clones are absent from its copies; in checked studies, under half trace to an unresolved V gene, and the reason for the others is unknown. From that table come the V and J calls and clone size; the DNA was used to work out D and trimming. The table for this sample lists roughly 200,000 clones; around four fifths of them were counted only once. About 10% of the sample belongs to the ten largest clones.

About this clone itself: Its antigen has not been determined. Per-base qualities were not stored, and no clone one base away is much larger.

What the study reported, not specific to this receptor: How much clinical and demographic metadata was included differed by source and by participant, and the metadata was provided uncurated.

The sequence derives from a man aged 35-49 years who had recovered from COVID-19. What was sequenced was PBMCs or T cells enriched from blood (not recorded which). The chain is assembled from TRBV15 and TRBJ2-5, and the D gene may be TRBD1, 5 bases matching. The encoded CDR3 is CATSRDAVGAGTQYF. At the DNA level, the sequence is TGTGCCACCAGCAGAGATGCGGTTGGGGCTGGGACCCAGTACTTC.